One sample yielded the 32 T cell receptor beta chains listed below, sequenced in a study of beta chain features in type 1 diabetes. No cognate antigen is known for these TCRs. Whole-study results and caveats: TCRB CDR3s from Type 1 diabetes patients were moderately but significantly shorter in all four CD4+ subsets.

Sequenced material consisted of expressed TCRB transcripts (all of the isolated RNA was reverse transcribed). Method: immunoSEQ multiplex PCR; TCRdb's copy keeps in-frame clones and lacks some. The data show hundreds of thousands of clones, about 14% seen once. The specimen sequenced was naive CD4+ T cells from blood. The receptors originated from a man between 18 and 29 years old with type 1 diabetes.

This clone was counted only a few times. This chain uses TRBV6-5 with TRBJ2-6; D not certain. This CDR3 is 16 amino acids long. Germline assignment: CDR1 MNHEY and CDR2 SVGAGI. Trimming removed 2 bases at V and 1 base at J, with 9 bases between. CDR3 in DNA: TGTGCCAGCAGTTACGCCTTCGGGTCTGGGGCCAACGTCCTGACTTTC. Translation gives CASSYAFGSGANVLTF.

The chain joins TRBV7-9 to TRBJ2-3; 7 bases map to TRBD1. Germline V lookup: CDR1 SEHNR, CDR2 FQNEAQ (reference sequence). The J segment lost 1 base and the V segment lost 4 bases, leaving 2 bases of the junction unmatched. The CDR3 extends over 14 amino acids. CDR3 loop: CASSSDRGTDTQYF. CDR3 sequence (DNA): TGTGCCAGCAGCTCCGACAGGGGCACAGATACGCAGTATTTT.

The chain couples TRBV4-1 to TRBJ2-3; maybe TRBD1 (6 bases). Looked up from germline, CDR1 is MGHRA and CDR2 is YSYEKL. The CDR3 has 14 amino acids. Trimming took 5 bases from V and 1 from J, leaving 10 bases between them. CDR3 amino acids: CASSVQGRTDTQYF. In DNA, the CDR3 is TGCGCCAGCAGCGTTCAGGGGCGCACAGATACGCAGTATTTT.

The chain is built from TRBV4-3 and TRBJ2-1, with 7 bases identical to TRBD1. Germline trimming cut 5 bases from V and 2 bases from J; bases unmatched to any gene: 6. Germline V CDR1 and CDR2: LGHNA, YSLEER. The CDR3 consists of 15 residues. This chain's CDR3 is CASSGDREAYNEQFF. The CDR3 DNA follows: TGCGCCAGCAGCGGAGACAGGGAAGCCTACAATGAGCAGTTCTTC.

The chain uses TRBV4-1 and TRBJ2-5, with D tentatively TRBD1 (6 bases). V gave up 2 bases and J gave up 2 bases, with 12 bases separating them. The germline gives CDR1 MGHRA, CDR2 YSYEKL. The CDR3 has 15 amino acids. This chain's CDR3 is CASSQIGTPQETQYF. The CDR3 DNA sequence: TGCGCCAGCAGCCAAATAGGGACACCACAAGAGACCCAGTACTTC.

V gene TRBV29-1 combines with J gene TRBJ1-1; no definite D call. The CDR3 is 14 residues long. Germline V gene sequence: CDR1 SQVTM, CDR2 ANQGSEA. Between the trimmed V and J ends, which lost 7 bases and 1 base, there was a span of 16 bases. CDR3 in DNA: TGCAGCGCAGGATATGGGTTCGGGAACACTGAAGCTTTCTTT. Translated, it gives CSAGYGFGNTEAFF. Filled out from reference TRBV29-1 and TRBJ1-1, the complete variable domain reads SAVISQKPSRDICQRGTSLTIQCQVDSQVTMMFWYRQQPGQSLTLIATANQGSEATYESGFVIDKFPISRPNLTFSTLTVSNMSPEDSSIYLCSAGYGFGNTEAFFGQGTRLTVV.

The chain employs TRBV29-1 and TRBJ2-3, with 9 bases fitting TRBD1. The ends lost 4 bases at V and 4 bases at J; junction bases unmatched: 6. Per germline, CDR1 SQVTM and CDR2 ANQGSEA. The CDR3 is 14 residues long. The CDR3 bases are TGCAGCGTTGGAACAGGGGGCGGCTCAGATACGCAGTATTTT. Translating it yields CSVGTGGGSDTQYF.

This clone was detected only a few times. The rearrangement links TRBV5-1 to TRBJ2-1, with D unclear. The CDR3 is 15 residues long. CDR1 is SGHRS and CDR2 is YFSETQ in the germline V gene. V was clipped by 0 bases and J by 4 bases, with 11 bases between them. CDR3 loop: CASSLEGRPYNEQFF. In nucleotides, the CDR3 is TGCGCCAGCAGCTTGGAGGGCAGGCCTTACAATGAGCAGTTCTTC.

The rearrangement links TRBV14 to TRBJ1-1; D gene uncertain. Germline CDR1 is SGHDN and CDR2 is FVKESK. The V end lost 0 bases, the J end lost 7 bases, and 12 bases lay between the germline ends. CDR3 size: 14 residues. The CDR3 region has the DNA TGTGCCAGCAGCCAAGATTATCCCCGGGGTGAAGCTTTCTTT. Its translation is CASSQDYPRGEAFF.

The J gene is TRBJ1-3, the V gene TRBV30; D is perhaps TRBD1 (5 bases). Germline V gives CDR1 GTSNPN, CDR2 SVGIG (reference sequence). This CDR3 is built from 15 residues. V lost 3 bases and J 2 bases, leaving 14 bases between the germline ends. CDR3 DNA: TGTGCCTGGAGCCACCGGAGGGGACCTGGAAACACCATATATTTT. This codes for CAWSHRRGPGNTIYF.

This clone was picked up a small number of times. This chain connects TRBV7-9 to TRBJ1-1, with D maybe TRBD1 (5 bases). This CDR3 has 15 amino acids. Germline V gene data show CDR1 as SEHNR and CDR2 as FQNEAQ (reference sequence). V lost 3 bases, J lost 4 bases, and 15 bases lay in between. In nucleotides, the CDR3 is TGTGCCAGCAGCTTCCAGGGCCCAACGAGCACTGAAGCTTTCTTT. This gives the protein CASSFQGPTSTEAFF. Based on the CDR3 plus reference TRBV7-9 and TRBJ1-1, the full variable domain is DTGVSQNPRHKITKRGQNVTFRCDPISEHNRLYWYRQTLGQGPEFLTYFQNEAQLEKSRLLSDRFSAERPKGSFSTLEIQRTEQGDSAMYLCASSFQGPTSTEAFFGQGTRLTVV.

The chain employs TRBV11-2 and TRBJ2-3; 10 bases are a match to TRBD2. The CDR3 runs 18 residues. The junction had 17 bases not matched to a gene; V was cut back by 7 bases and J by 4 bases. Germline lookup yields CDR1 SGHAT and CDR2 FQNNGV. The CDR3 DNA sequence: TGTGCCAGCACCTCTTGGGGACTAGCGAGACCTGGGCCAGATACGCAGTATTTT. Encoded protein: CASTSWGLARPGPDTQYF.

The chain links TRBV30 to TRBJ1-1; perhaps TRBD1 as D (6 bases). CDR3 size: 13 residues. CDR1 is GTSNPN, CDR2 SVGIG, per germline (reference sequence). V gave up 2 bases and J gave up 0 bases, with 7 bases separating them. The CDR3 reads CAWSTGMNTEAFF. The CDR3 coding sequence is TGTGCCTGGAGTACAGGGATGAACACTGAAGCTTTCTTT.

This clone turned up a few times. This rearrangement joins TRBV5-1 to TRBJ1-5, with unresolved D. The CDR3 totals 13 residues. V lost 0 bases and J 4 bases, leaving 5 bases between the germline ends. Germline CDR1 and CDR2: SGHRS and YFSETQ. For the CDR3, the DNA is TGCGCCAGCAGCTTGGACGATAATCAGCCCCAGCATTTT. The encoded protein is CASSLDDNQPQHF.

This clone was counted between two and nine times. The rearrangement links TRBV15 to TRBJ2-5; the match to TRBD2 covers 7 bases. V lost 2 bases to trimming and J lost 2 bases; unmatched junction nucleotides: 8. Germline assignment: CDR1 LNHNV and CDR2 YYDKDF (reference sequence). The CDR3 is 16 amino acids. CDR3 DNA: TGTGCCACCAGCAGACCGCTCGGACTAGATCAAGAGACCCAGTACTTC. It encodes CATSRPLGLDQETQYF.

This clone has only a few counts. This rearrangement joins TRBV10-1 to TRBJ2-1; no clear D. The CDR3 covers 14 residues. V dropped 8 bases and J dropped 5 bases, with 16 bases sitting between them. Germline loops: CDR1 WNHNN, CDR2 SYGVQD (reference sequence). The CDR3 loop reads CASSPRRPNNEQFF. CDR3 nucleotides: TGCGCCAGCTCCCCGAGAAGACCCAACAATGAGCAGTTCTTC.

There are a few counts of this clone. V is TRBV15 and J is TRBJ1-6; D is undetermined. V shed 3 bases and J shed 4 bases, with 10 bases lying between them. Per germline, CDR1 LNHNV and CDR2 YYDKDF (reference sequence). The CDR3 runs 15 residues. CDR3 sequence: CATSSLKEYNSPLHF. Written as DNA, the CDR3 is TGTGCCACCAGCAGTCTCAAGGAATATAATTCACCCCTCCACTTT.

The chain has TRBV28 and TRBJ1-5; tentatively, D is TRBD1 (5 bases). Deletions cut 3 bases from V and 11 bases from J, with 11 bases between. Germline V gene sequence: CDR1 MDHEN, CDR2 SYDVKM. The CDR3 extends over 12 amino acids. The CDR3 is CASSLSVGAQHF. The CDR3 bases are TGTGCCAGCAGTTTGTCCGTGGGGGCCCAGCATTTT.

The gene calls are TRBV2 and TRBJ1-1; no firm D call. V was pared by 0 bases and J by 12 bases, with 14 bases between. Germline loops: CDR1 SNHLY, CDR2 FYNNEI. The CDR3 has 13 amino acids. CDR3 nucleotides: TGTGCCAGCAGTGAAGCTCCCGAGGCGAAGACTTTCTTT. Amino acids: CASSEAPEAKTFF.

This clone showed up just a few times. The J gene is TRBJ2-1, the V gene TRBV29-1; TRBD1 matches at 7 bases. J gave up 4 bases and V 1 base, and 10 bases lay outside the gene matches. The germline CDR1 and CDR2 sequences are SQVTM and ANQGSEA. CDR3 length: 16 residues. The CDR3 here is CSVEGIETGNYNEQFF. The CDR3 coding sequence is TGCAGCGTTGAAGGAATAGAGACAGGGAATTACAATGAGCAGTTCTTC.

This clone turned up a few times. The chain is built from TRBV5-6 and TRBJ2-7; 9 nucleotides align to TRBD1. The CDR3 spans 12 residues. The V and J ends lost 3 bases and 7 bases, in that order; junction bases with no gene match: 2. Germline V lookup: CDR1 SGHDT, CDR2 YYEEEE. The CDR3 bases are TGTGCCAGCAGCTACAGGGGGCTTGAGCAGTACTTC. Translated: CASSYRGLEQYF.

This clone has a single count. The V and J genes are TRBV5-1 and TRBJ2-5; D is possibly TRBD2 (6 bases). The germline V gene has CDR1 SGHRS and CDR2 YFSETQ. The CDR3 has 13 residues. V lost 3 bases to trimming and J lost 3 bases, with 9 bases between them. This CDR3 reads CASSWTIEETQYF. The CDR3 DNA sequence: TGCGCCAGCAGCTGGACTATAGAAGAGACCCAGTACTTC.

This rearrangement joins TRBV20-1 to TRBJ1-1; no clear D gene. V dropped 4 bases and J dropped 8 bases, with 11 bases sitting between them. Germline V gene lookup returns CDR1 DFQATT and CDR2 SNEGSKA (reference sequence). This CDR3 comprises 11 residues. The CDR3 sequence is CSATTMGEAFF. The CDR3 DNA reads TGCAGTGCTACTACTATGGGGGAAGCTTTCTTT.

A few counts support this clone. The V and J genes are TRBV6-5 and TRBJ1-6, with no clear D. V was trimmed by 2 bases and J by 5 bases, leaving 10 bases between them. In germline, CDR1 is MNHEY, CDR2 SVGAGI. The CDR3 contains 15 residues. The CDR3 sequence is CASSYGRGHNSPLHF. CDR3 nucleotides: TGTGCCAGCAGTTACGGTAGAGGGCATAATTCACCCCTCCACTTT.

V gene TRBV6-5 combines with J gene TRBJ2-7, with 11 bases identical to TRBD2. Unmatched junction bases numbered 4, after V lost 6 bases and J lost 0 bases. There are 15 residues in the CDR3. Germline assignment: CDR1 MNHEY and CDR2 SVGAGI. The DNA of the CDR3 is TGTGCCAGCAGCCTGGGACTAGCGGCCTCCTACGAGCAGTACTTC. Protein product: CASSLGLAASYEQYF.

The chain combines TRBV9 with TRBJ2-3; the D gene is possibly TRBD1 (5 bases). V was trimmed by 0 bases and J by 0 bases, leaving 8 bases between them. From germline, CDR1 is SGDLS and CDR2 YYNGEE. The CDR3 runs 15 residues. CDR3 loop: CASSVAGYSTDTQYF. The CDR3 DNA sequence: TGTGCCAGCAGCGTAGCAGGGTATAGCACAGATACGCAGTATTTT.

The table lists this clone with a few counts. The rearrangement joins TRBV11-1 to TRBJ2-4; 12 bases align to TRBD2. From germline, CDR1 is SGHAT and CDR2 FQDESV (reference sequence). CDR3 length equals 16 residues. With V trimmed by 5 bases and J by 1 base, 3 bases remained unmatched. The DNA for the CDR3 is TGTGCCAGCAGCGCCCTAGCGGGAGGGGCCAAAAACATTCAGTACTTC. It encodes CASSALAGGAKNIQYF.

V gene TRBV2 combines with J gene TRBJ1-1; D is perhaps TRBD1 (5 bases). The CDR3 length is 13 residues. Deletions cut 3 bases from V and 8 bases from J, with 13 bases between. In germline, CDR1 is SNHLY, CDR2 FYNNEI. This CDR3 is CASSDRGTAEAFF. CDR3 in DNA: TGTGCCAGCAGTGACCGAGGGACCGCGGAAGCTTTCTTT.

V usage is TRBV10-3 and J usage is TRBJ2-3; TRBD1 is a possible D gene (6 bases). Germline V CDR1 and CDR2: ENHRY, SYGVKD. The CDR3 is 15 amino acids. Trimming took 0 bases from V and 3 from J, leaving 10 bases between them. The chain's CDR3 is CAISESTGYTDTQYF. The CDR3 DNA reads TGTGCCATCAGTGAGTCCACAGGGTATACAGATACGCAGTATTTT.

The chain employs TRBV7-9 and TRBJ2-7, with no clear D. The V and J ends lost 4 bases and 3 bases respectively, with 19 bases between them. The CDR3 is 16 amino acids. The germline CDR1 and CDR2 sequences are SEHNR and FQNEAQ (reference sequence). CDR3: CASSSPSRTPSYEQYF. The CDR3, as DNA: TGTGCCAGCAGCTCACCCTCCCGGACGCCGAGCTACGAGCAGTACTTC.

This chain uses TRBV7-9 with TRBJ1-5, with 8 bases fitting TRBD1. Unmatched junction bases numbered 8, after V lost 4 bases and J lost 9 bases. This CDR3 spans 14 amino acids. Germline-derived CDR1 and CDR2 are SEHNR and FQNEAQ (reference sequence). CDR3 DNA: TGTGCCAGCAGCTCTCAGGGGGCCGGGGGGCCCCAGCATTTT. Translated: CASSSQGAGGPQHF.

This clone was seen a handful of times. A junction end diverges from the germline sequence, so it may reflect a read error. This chain connects TRBV3-1 (or the pseudogene TRBV3-2) to TRBJ1-2; D remains unclear. This CDR3 is 9 amino acids long. Germline V gives CDR1 LGHDT, CDR2 YNNKEL (reference sequence). CDR3 nucleotide sequence: TGTGCCAGGGATCGATATTATCACTTT. This translates into CARDRYYHF.